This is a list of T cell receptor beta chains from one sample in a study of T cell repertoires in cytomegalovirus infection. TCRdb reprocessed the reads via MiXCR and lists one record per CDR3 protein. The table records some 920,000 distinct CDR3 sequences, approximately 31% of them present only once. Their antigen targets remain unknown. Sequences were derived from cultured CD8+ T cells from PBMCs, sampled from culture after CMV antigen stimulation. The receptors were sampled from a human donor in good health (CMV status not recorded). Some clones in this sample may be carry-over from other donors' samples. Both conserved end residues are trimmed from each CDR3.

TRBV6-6 ASNYVNRDPYGYT
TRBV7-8 ASWGSGAVGELF
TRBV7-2 ASSPPGGDSFLYGYT
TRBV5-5 ASSLAVMTGSGNTIY
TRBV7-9 ASNPIQTNQPQH
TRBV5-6 ASSHSGSTGELF
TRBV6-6 ASSYSGNSNQPQH
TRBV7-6 ASSLGEKKLF
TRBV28 ASSLPYRQGPSGNTIY
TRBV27 ATGTGGTEAF
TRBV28 ASSFNQGASYNEQF
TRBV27 ASRLATASYNEQF
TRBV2 ASTKGGTGPPDTQY
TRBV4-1 ASTPGMYDTDTQY
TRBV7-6 ASSLAGQGVYTGELF
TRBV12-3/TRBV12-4 ASSLVSSSGAGELF
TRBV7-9 ASSKTTTGELF
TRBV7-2 ASSLALGQGHTEAF
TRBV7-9 ASSFGQGINTGELF
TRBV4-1 ASSQDPRTTSNTGELF
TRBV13 ASSLGLGGRAHEQF
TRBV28 ASSPGDVVTDTQY
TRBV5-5 ASSQQGNEQF
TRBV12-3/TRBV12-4 ASSPFLGGSYEQY
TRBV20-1 SASTGTSGGADTQY
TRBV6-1 ASSELNEQF
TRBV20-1 SARGRDRDDGYT
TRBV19 ASSMGRMEAF
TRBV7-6 ASSLAHPNNEQF
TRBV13 ASSVNRGRTDGYT
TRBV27 ASSSTGDRLEQY
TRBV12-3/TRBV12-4 ASSLATGLSLSQH
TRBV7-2 ASSPFAGGRDTQY
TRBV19 ASSMGGQGITEAF
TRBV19 ASSIELPPLGAADTQY
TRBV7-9 ASSQLAGYGYT
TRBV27 ASRAGRRGAHEQY
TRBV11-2 ASSPVSDRDSSYNEQF
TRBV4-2 ASSLDPGSSYNSPLH
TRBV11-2 ASSLGGLTSGANVLT
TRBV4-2 ASSPFAADGYT
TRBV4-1 ASSFAGTGDEQF
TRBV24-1 ATSAPGQGADTQY
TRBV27 ASSFSVIYEQF
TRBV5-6 ASSPGEGVWGYT
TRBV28 VSSEYDTEAF
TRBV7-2 ASSPFPPPTSTSSGNTIY
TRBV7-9 ASSSHRDQETQY
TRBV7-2 ASSLGGLGLPSTDTQY
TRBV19 ASSPKEASGSPLH
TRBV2 ASSKQGWGNQPQH
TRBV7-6 ASSTLGGEGTYNEQF
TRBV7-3 ASSPTIGGRGDTQY
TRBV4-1 ASSPWTMDQPQH
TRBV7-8 ASSFRVGPTYGYT
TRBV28 ASSSGLAGGLDESTDTQY
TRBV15 ATSRDRRYTEAF
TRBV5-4 ASSLEGPRGEQF
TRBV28 ASSFVSLSGNTIY
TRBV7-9 ASSLEPGLSNEKLF